One sample yielded the 21 T cell receptor beta chains listed below, sequenced in a study of Graves' ophthalmopathy and Graves' hyperthyroidism. TCR beta CDR3 amplification used RNA transcripts. Second-round multiplex PCR came after a first-round RT-PCR that employed HTBI primers. TCRdb used MiXCR to reprocess the multiplex PCR reads, holding one entry per CDR3 protein. Seen here are 660,000 or so distinct CDR3 sequences, about two fifths observed once, and the top ten hold 3.3%. The sequenced sample consisted of peripheral blood. The receptors shown here come from an adult man with Graves' ophthalmopathy.

This clonotype has at least ten counts. The rearrangement joins TRBV10-3 to TRBJ1-2; 7 bases are shared with TRBD1. The CDR3 is 14 residues long. J lost 3 bases, V lost 7 bases, and 8 bases had no gene match. The V gene's germline CDR1 is ENHRY and CDR2 SYGVKD. CDR3: CAINGDREHYGYTF. The CDR3 DNA sequence: TGTGCCATCAACGGAGACAGGGAACACTATGGCTACACCTTC.

This sequence joins TRBV25-1 and TRBJ2-2, with D possibly TRBD1 on 5 matching bases. Trimming pared 9 bases from V and 4 bases from J, leaving 12 bases between. The CDR3 spans 13 residues. Germline V gene data show CDR1 as MGHDK and CDR2 as SYGVNS. The CDR3 is CASFDRFTGELFF. CDR3 nucleotides: TGTGCCAGTTTCGACAGATTCACCGGGGAGCTGTTTTTT.

This chain uses TRBV10-3 with TRBJ2-5; no definite D call. The V gene's germline CDR1 is ENHRY and CDR2 SYGVKD. The ends were cut back, 0 bases at V and 1 base at J, with 12 bases in the middle. This CDR3 is 16 amino acids long. The CDR3 region has the DNA TGTGCCATCAGTGAGTCCCTGTTGGGGTTCCAAGAGACCCAGTACTTC. Translated: CAISESLLGFQETQYF.

J is TRBJ2-5 and V is TRBV9; possibly TRBD1 or TRBD2 for D (6 bases each). The J call is uncertain, as TRBJ2-1 better fits the DNA end. The CDR3 is 12 amino acids. Germline assignment: CDR1 SGDLS and CDR2 YYNGEE. CDR3 loop: CASKGGGNEQFF. CDR3 bases: TGTGCCAGCAAAGGGGGAGGAAATGAGCAGTTCTTC.

This clonotype was counted between two and nine times. The chain couples TRBV6-5 to TRBJ1-1; no reliable D call. V was clipped by 0 bases and J by 5 bases, with 13 bases between them. Per germline, CDR1 MNHEY and CDR2 SVGAGI. This CDR3 comprises 15 residues. The CDR3 nucleotides are TGTGCCAGCAGTTACTCGAGCATGGCCGGGACTGAAGCTTTCTTT. Translation: CASSYSSMAGTEAFF.

This clonotype was seen at least ten times. This chain links TRBV7-9 with TRBJ2-5; 13 bases line up with TRBD2. Germline V gene lookup returns CDR1 SEHNR and CDR2 FQNEAQ (reference sequence). Germline trimming cut 5 bases from V and 5 bases from J; bases unmatched to any gene: 11. This CDR3 has 17 residues. The CDR3 loop reads CASSVRTSGGTKETQYF. CDR3 DNA: TGTGCCAGCAGCGTCAGGACTAGCGGGGGTACCAAGGAGACCCAGTACTTC. The full variable domain, with the rest looked up from reference TRBV7-9 and TRBJ2-5, is DTGVSQNPRHKITKRGQNVTFRCDPISEHNRLYWYRQTLGQGPEFLTYFQNEAQLEKSRLLSDRFSAERPKGSFSTLEIQRTEQGDSAMYLCASSVRTSGGTKETQYFGPGTRLLVL.

In this sample, this clonotype turned up a few times. A much larger clone lies one base from this, so it may be a read error. This chain joins TRBV10-3 and TRBJ2-5; D may match TRBD1 or TRBD2 (6 bases each). Germline CDR1 reads ENHRY; CDR2 reads SYGVKD. CDR3 length: 15 residues. The CDR3 sequence: CATSGARGPQETQYF. CDR3 sequence (DNA): TGTGCCACCAGTGGTGCCCGGGGGCCACAAGAGACCCAGTACTTC.

This clonotype was counted ten times or more. This chain uses TRBV25-1 with TRBJ1-1; D ambiguous. The CDR3 sequence is 17 residues long. Germline loops: CDR1 MGHDK, CDR2 SYGVNS. Trimming removed 0 bases at V and 2 bases at J, with 16 bases between. The CDR3 spells CASSEYILGGSNTEAFF. The CDR3, as DNA: TGTGCCAGCAGTGAATATATTCTGGGTGGCTCTAACACTGAAGCTTTCTTT.

This clonotype was recorded at least ten times. The rearrangement joins TRBV10-3 to TRBJ2-5; TRBD2 matches at 7 bases. Germline V CDR1 and CDR2: ENHRY, SYGVKD. V shed 6 bases and J 3 bases; nucleotides not matched to a gene: 16. The CDR3 has 17 residues. The CDR3 reads CAISGERLAQGKETQYF. CDR3 bases: TGTGCCATCAGCGGGGAAAGACTAGCACAAGGCAAAGAGACCCAGTACTTC.

The chain recombines TRBV15 with TRBJ2-6; TRBD1 aligns across 7 bases. Germline loops: CDR1 LNHNV, CDR2 YYDKDF (reference sequence). V shed 3 bases and J 0 bases; nucleotides not matched to a gene: 2. The CDR3 sequence is 16 residues long. For the CDR3, the DNA is TGTGCCACCAGCAGGGCAGGGGGCTCTGGGGCCAACGTCCTGACTTTC. The encoded protein is CATSRAGGSGANVLTF.

The chain combines TRBV25-1 with TRBJ1-3; possibly TRBD1 for D (6 bases). The CDR3 covers 16 residues. V lost 1 base, J lost 8 bases, and 18 bases lay in between. Germline-derived CDR1 and CDR2 are MGHDK and SYGVNS. As DNA, the CDR3 is TGTGCCAGCAGTGAATCGGGCAGGGGTAATGGCTACACCATATATTTT. Translated: CASSESGRGNGYTIYF.

This clonotype was recorded at least ten times. V usage is TRBV4-2 and J usage is TRBJ2-5, with 8 bases lining up with TRBD1. CDR3 length equals 13 residues. Unmatched junction bases numbered 1, after V lost 2 bases and J lost 5 bases. Germline V gives CDR1 LGHNA, CDR2 YNFKEQ. CDR3: CASSQRTGETQYF. The CDR3 nucleotides read TGTGCCAGCAGCCAACGGACAGGGGAGACCCAGTACTTC.

This clonotype was counted only a few times. This chain joins TRBV9 and TRBJ2-7; D is perhaps TRBD2 (5 bases). Germline assignment: CDR1 SGDLS and CDR2 YYNGEE. The CDR3 spans 14 residues. The V and J ends lost 4 bases and 5 bases respectively, with 16 bases between them. CDR3 coding DNA: TGTGCCAGCAGCTCCCGGGATTTAATGAACGAGCAGTACTTC. This encodes CASSSRDLMNEQYF.

This clonotype occurred many times. The chain employs TRBV4-2 and TRBJ1-1; D possibly corresponds to TRBD1 (5 bases). V was trimmed by 3 bases and J by 6 bases, leaving 14 bases between them. Germline V lookup: CDR1 LGHNA, CDR2 YNFKEQ. This CDR3 spans 14 amino acids. The CDR3, as DNA: TGTGCCAGCAGCCAGACCAGACAGTACCCTGAAGCTTTCTTT. Translated, it gives CASSQTRQYPEAFF.

This clonotype was seen many times. The chain joins TRBV12-3 or TRBV12-4 to TRBJ1-4; D gene unclear. The ends were cut back, 6 bases at V and 0 bases at J, with 5 bases in the middle. This CDR3 has 13 amino acids. This CDR3 reads CASRSATNEKLFF. CDR3 DNA sequence: TGTGCCAGCAGGTCTGCAACTAATGAAAAACTGTTTTTT.

This clonotype was seen many times. The chain has TRBV10-2 and TRBJ1-5; D ambiguous. Germline CDR1 reads WSHSY; CDR2 reads SAAADI. Deletions cut 6 bases from V and 4 bases from J, with 13 bases between. This CDR3 has 14 amino acids. The CDR3 spells CASSSLLSNQPQHF. In DNA, the CDR3 is TGCGCCAGCAGCTCCCTTTTAAGTAATCAGCCCCAGCATTTT.

The gene calls are TRBV4-1 and TRBJ1-5, with D possibly being TRBD1 (6 bases). V lost 1 base and J lost 1, with 11 bases in between. This CDR3 has 16 amino acids. Germline CDR1 is MGHRA and CDR2 is YSYEKL. This CDR3 reads CASSQGGGASNQPQHF. As DNA, the CDR3 is TGCGCCAGCAGCCAAGGAGGGGGGGCCAGCAATCAGCCCCAGCATTTT.

V usage is TRBV12-3 or TRBV12-4 and J usage is TRBJ1-1; D is uncertain. V shed 6 bases and J shed 1 base, with 21 bases lying between them. This CDR3 is 17 amino acids long. In DNA, the CDR3 is TGTGCCAGCAGCCAAGTCCCAGGTGTCATAGGGAACACTGAAGCTTTCTTT. As protein: CASSQVPGVIGNTEAFF.

This rearrangement joins TRBV25-1 to TRBJ1-2; tentatively, D is TRBD1 (5 bases). CDR3 length: 15 amino acids. Trimming stripped 8 bases from V and 7 bases from J, with 23 bases between. Germline values: CDR1 MGHDK, CDR2 SYGVNS. CDR3 DNA sequence: TGTGCCAGCTCACCCGGAGGGGATCTAGTATTTGGCTACACCTTC. It specifies CASSPGGDLVFGYTF.

This clonotype was detected only a few times. This chain connects TRBV12-5 to TRBJ1-5, with D perhaps TRBD1 (5 bases). This CDR3 has 15 amino acids. The germline V gene encodes CDR1 LGHNT and CDR2 FRNRAP. The ends were cut back, 1 base at V and 0 bases at J, with 7 bases in the middle. CDR3 residues: CASGLGQSSNQPQHF. CDR3 coding DNA: TGTGCTAGTGGTTTGGGACAGTCTAGCAATCAGCCCCAGCATTTT.

This clonotype has a count of ten or more. This rearrangement joins TRBV9 to TRBJ2-2; D possibly corresponds to TRBD2 (6 bases). Trimming left V 0 bases short and J 3 bases short, with 9 bases between. The CDR3 covers 15 residues. The germline gives CDR1 SGDLS, CDR2 YYNGEE. DNA for the CDR3: TGTGCCAGCAGCGTAGACTCGGGGGACACCGGGGAGCTGTTTTTT. It yields the protein CASSVDSGDTGELFF.